Listed below are T cell receptor beta chains from one sample, sequenced in a study of blood T cells in healthy people across ages. TCRdb reprocessed the 5' RACE reads with MiXCR, giving one entry per CDR3 protein. The sample holds hundreds of thousands of distinct CDR3 sequences, 56% seen once. The sequenced material came from blood. Every receptor here comes from a man aged 35-49 years in good health. Each CDR3 is given without its conserved first and last residue.

TRBV20-1	SARAGGPADTQY
TRBV12-3/TRBV12-4	ASSLLLKDYT
TRBV20-1	SAVLAGSVSYEQY
TRBV5-1	ASSKQGVATEAF
TRBV4-1	ASSQVPSADTQY
TRBV29-1	SVERAGATYEQY
TRBV9	ASSVAGTGGVDTQY
TRBV24-1	ATSGDYYEQY
TRBV7-9	ASSLSGQTNTEAF
TRBV29-1	SVQPAREQY
TRBV7-2	ASSSRTGTGKHEQF
TRBV25-1	ASSRTSGGTDTQY
TRBV4-1	ASSPGAWNQPQH
TRBV10-3	AISGGQAEGDTQY
TRBV4-2	ASSQDSRRGSSTDTQY
TRBV6-2/TRBV6-3	ASGLARGREQF
TRBV9	ASSTRQSNSPLH
TRBV9	ASSVDVGADTQY
TRBV7-2	ASSLVGLAREQY
TRBV15	ATSRTGMNTEAF
TRBV20-1	SARHLGLAATYEQY
TRBV12-3/TRBV12-4	ASSPLGGKSGTDTQY
TRBV20-1	SAPRRRGDNEQF